A selection of T cell receptor beta chains follows, all from one sample in a study of Graves' ophthalmopathy and Graves' hyperthyroidism. TCRdb redid the calling of the multiplex PCR reads with MiXCR, one entry per CDR3 protein. The sample has around 590,000 distinct CDR3 sequences, 35% to 45% seen once. Sequencing was carried out using peripheral blood or thyroid tissue (not recorded which). Every receptor here comes from an adult man with Graves' hyperthyroidism. Both conserved end residues are part of each CDR3. Fields, in order: CDR3 DNA, CDR3 protein, V gene, J gene, clone size, D gene. D genes are given only for firm matches. Rows may omit the clone size; those that give it use once, few, many or a size class.

DNA: TGTGCCAGCAGTGAAAGGGGGGCCCTCCACTTT
CDR3: CASSERGALHF
V: TRBV2
J: TRBJ1-6
size: many
D: .

DNA: TGTGCCAGCAGCTTAGGACTAGCGGGGGGGAGGGCCTACACCTTC
CDR3: CASSLGLAGGRAYTF
V: TRBV7-2
J: TRBJ1-2
size: .
D: .

DNA: TGTGCCAGCAGCGTAGGTCTAAGCGACTATGGCTACACCTTC
CDR3: CASSVGLSDYGYTF
V: TRBV9
J: TRBJ1-2
size: .
D: .

DNA: TGCGCCAGCAGTGAGTCTGTGAGGGCCAGCACAGATACGCAGTATTTT
CDR3: CASSESVRASTDTQYF
V: TRBV10-1
J: TRBJ2-3
size: once
D: .

DNA: TGTGCCAGCAGTGGTAGCGGGAGTGAGACCCAGTACTTC
CDR3: CASSGSGSETQYF
V: TRBV25-1
J: TRBJ2-5
size: many
D: TRBD2

DNA: TGCAGCGTTGCGGGGGGACTAAGCAATCAGCCCCAGCATTTT
CDR3: CSVAGGLSNQPQHF
V: TRBV29-1
J: TRBJ1-5
size: many
D: .

DNA: TGTGCCAGCAGCTTAGGAGGACAGGGGGCGCGGAACACTGAAGCTTTCTTT
CDR3: CASSLGGQGARNTEAFF
V: TRBV7-9
J: TRBJ1-1
size: many
D: TRBD1

DNA: TGTGCCAGCAGCTACTTGGGCAGGGGGCTTGGGTACGAGCAGTACTTC
CDR3: CASSYLGRGLGYEQYF
V: TRBV5-6
J: TRBJ2-7
size: .
D: TRBD1

DNA: TGTGCCAGCAGCCAAGTTGGACGGGGCTACACCTTC
CDR3: CASSQVGRGYTF
V: TRBV14
J: TRBJ1-2
size: many
D: .

DNA: TGCGCCAGCAGAGCAGGGGGCCCGGACCCTGAAGCTTTCTTT
CDR3: CASRAGGPDPEAFF
V: TRBV5-1
J: TRBJ1-1
size: many
D: TRBD1

DNA: TGCAGCGTTGGTCCGAAGGGGCAGGGTGCCTACGAGCAGTACTTC
CDR3: CSVGPKGQGAYEQYF
V: TRBV29-1
J: TRBJ2-7
size: many
D: .

DNA: TGTGCCAGCAGCCAAGGGCAGGTCTATGGCTACATCTTC
CDR3: CASSQGQVYGYIF
V: TRBV9
J: TRBJ1-2
size: .
D: .

DNA: TGTGCCACCGGCCGGGCGGGAGTTGAGCAGTTCTTC
CDR3: CATGRAGVEQFF
V: TRBV15
J: TRBJ2-1
size: few
D: TRBD2

DNA: TGTGCCAGCAGTATCAACACCGGGGAGCTGTACTTC
CDR3: CASSINTGELYF
V: TRBV27
J: TRBJ2-7
size: .
D: .

DNA: TGCAGCGTTCTAGGAGACGGAACTAACTATGGCTACACCTTC
CDR3: CSVLGDGTNYGYTF
V: TRBV29-1
J: TRBJ1-2
size: many
D: .

DNA: TGTGCCATCAGTGAGGGACAGAGCTACAATGAGCAGTACTTC
CDR3: CAISEGQSYNEQYF
V: TRBV10-3
J: TRBJ2-7
size: few
D: .

DNA: TGCGCCAGCAGCGCCGGGACAGGAGATAGCCAAGAGACCCAGTACTTC
CDR3: CASSAGTGDSQETQYF
V: TRBV5-1
J: TRBJ2-5
size: many
D: TRBD1

DNA: TGCAGTGCTAGCCCCCTTACGACAGGGAGTAGAGGAAACACCATATATTTT
CDR3: CSASPLTTGSRGNTIYF
V: TRBV20-1
J: TRBJ1-3
size: .
D: TRBD1

DNA: TGTGCCACCAGCAGAGAGGGTTATAGCTCCTACAATGAGCAGTTCTTC
CDR3: CATSREGYSSYNEQFF
V: TRBV15
J: TRBJ2-1
size: .
D: .

DNA: TGTGCCAGCAGTGAAACGCGGACAGGGACCCAGTACTTC
CDR3: CASSETRTGTQYF
V: TRBV2
J: TRBJ2-5
size: .
D: TRBD1

DNA: TGTGCCATCAGTTACTCACCGGGACAGGGTTACGCGTACGAGCAGTACTTC
CDR3: CAISYSPGQGYAYEQYF
V: TRBV6-5
J: TRBJ2-7
size: .
D: TRBD1

DNA: TGTGCCACCAGAGACCGGGGGCGAGAATCCGGCTACACCTTC
CDR3: CATRDRGRESGYTF
V: TRBV24-1
J: TRBJ1-2
size: once
D: .

DNA: TGTGCCAGCAGCTTGGTCGGGTCGGCTGGCTACACCTTC
CDR3: CASSLVGSAGYTF
V: TRBV5-8
J: TRBJ1-2
size: many
D: .

DNA: TGTGCCAGCAGACACGGGACAGGGGACTATGGCTACACCTTC
CDR3: CASRHGTGDYGYTF
V: TRBV12-3/TRBV12-4
J: TRBJ1-2
size: .
D: TRBD1

DNA: TGTGCCAGCAGCCAAGGGACTAGCGGGAGAATCCGTCTCGAGCAGTACTTC
CDR3: CASSQGTSGRIRLEQYF
V: TRBV4-2
J: TRBJ2-7
size: .
D: TRBD2

DNA: TGTGCCACCAGTGATTCGGGGGGGAATCAGCCCCAGCATTTT
CDR3: CATSDSGGNQPQHF
V: TRBV24-1
J: TRBJ1-5
size: many
D: .

DNA: TGTGCCAGCAGTTTGGGACAGGGTGAAGCTTTCTTT
CDR3: CASSLGQGEAFF
V: TRBV5-1
J: TRBJ1-1
size: many
D: TRBD1

DNA: TGTGCCAGCAGCGGCGAGGGGGGTAGGGGCTACACCTTC
CDR3: CASSGEGGRGYTF
V: TRBV7-9
J: TRBJ1-2
size: many
D: .

DNA: TGTGCCAGCAGTTACTGGAGCGCGGGAGAGACCGGGGAGCTGTTTTTT
CDR3: CASSYWSAGETGELFF
V: TRBV6-2/TRBV6-3
J: TRBJ2-2
size: .
D: TRBD2

DNA: TGTGCCACCAGTGACTCGGGGGCGGGCTACGAGCAGTACTTC
CDR3: CATSDSGAGYEQYF
V: TRBV24-1
J: TRBJ2-7
size: many
D: .

DNA: TGTGCCAGCAGCTTAGTCCCTAGCGGGAGTCGAGAAAACTATGGCTACACCTTC
CDR3: CASSLVPSGSRENYGYTF
V: TRBV11-2
J: TRBJ1-2
size: once
D: .

DNA: TGTGCCAGCACTGACGAGTTCCAGGCCTCCAATGGCTACACCTTC
CDR3: CASTDEFQASNGYTF
V: TRBV6-5
J: TRBJ1-2
size: many
D: .

DNA: TGTGCCATCAGTGAGTCGGCAGGGGCCGAGACCCAGTACTTC
CDR3: CAISESAGAETQYF
V: TRBV10-3
J: TRBJ2-5
size: many
D: .